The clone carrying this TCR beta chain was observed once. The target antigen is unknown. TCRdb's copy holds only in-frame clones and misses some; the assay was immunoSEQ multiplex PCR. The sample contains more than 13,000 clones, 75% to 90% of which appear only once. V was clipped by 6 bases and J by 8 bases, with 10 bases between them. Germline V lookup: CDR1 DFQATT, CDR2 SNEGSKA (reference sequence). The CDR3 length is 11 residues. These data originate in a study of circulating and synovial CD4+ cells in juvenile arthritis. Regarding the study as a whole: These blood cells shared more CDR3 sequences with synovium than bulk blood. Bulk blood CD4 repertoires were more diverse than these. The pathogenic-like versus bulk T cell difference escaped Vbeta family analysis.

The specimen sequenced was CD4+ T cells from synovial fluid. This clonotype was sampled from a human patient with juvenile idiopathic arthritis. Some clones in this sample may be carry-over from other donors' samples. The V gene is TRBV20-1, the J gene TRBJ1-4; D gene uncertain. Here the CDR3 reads CSAPRIEKLFF. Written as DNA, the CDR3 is TGCAGTGCCCCCAGGATCGAAAAACTGTTTTTT.